A single sample gave rise to the 15 T cell receptor beta chains below, sequenced in a study of HIV-infected patients and healthy controls. TCRdb called the 5' RACE reads again in MiXCR, with one record for every CDR3 protein. The sample has under 70,000 distinct CDR3 sequences, roughly 19% seen once. The sample consisted of CD4+ T cells from blood. These receptors originate from a human donor in good health.

This clonotype appeared a few times. CDR3 DNA sequence: TGTGCCAGCAGCGTACCCAGCACAGATACGCAGTATTTT. The encoded protein is CASSVPSTDTQYF. This chain links TRBV9 with TRBJ2-3; the D is unclear. CDR1 is SGDLS, CDR2 YYNGEE, per germline. This CDR3 spans 13 amino acids. V shed 1 base and J shed 0 bases, with 3 bases lying between them.

There are many counts of this clonotype. The V gene is TRBV25-1, the J gene TRBJ2-2, with D tentatively TRBD1 (5 bases). This CDR3 is built from 14 residues. V was pared by 6 bases and J by 3 bases, with 11 bases between. Germline V gene sequence: CDR1 MGHDK, CDR2 SYGVNS. CDR3 residues: CASRQGRDTGELFF. DNA for the CDR3: TGTGCCAGCAGGCAGGGAAGAGACACCGGGGAGCTGTTTTTT.

This clonotype was counted between two and nine times. The chain uses TRBV4-3 and TRBJ1-5; D gene unclear. The V gene's germline CDR1 is LGHNA and CDR2 YSLEER. The germline V and J ends were trimmed by 0 bases and 3 bases, with 9 bases remaining between them. CDR3 length: 15 residues. CDR3 nucleotides: TGCGCCAGCAGCCAAGATCTTCTGCACAATCAGCCCCAGCATTTT. Amino acid sequence: CASSQDLLHNQPQHF.

The table lists this clonotype with many counts. The chain links TRBV29-1 to TRBJ2-7, with no clear D. Germline V gene lookup returns CDR1 SQVTM and CDR2 ANQGSEA. V gave up 3 bases and J gave up 7 bases, with 16 bases separating them. There are 13 residues in the CDR3. The DNA of the CDR3 is TGCAGCGTTGATGCCCCATTCGTCGGGGAGCAGTACTTC. It specifies CSVDAPFVGEQYF.

This clonotype has ten or more counts. V usage is TRBV12-3 or TRBV12-4 and J usage is TRBJ1-4; D is perhaps TRBD1 (5 bases). The CDR3 loop spans 15 amino acids. V was cut by 6 bases and J by 8 bases, with 19 bases left in between. CDR3 sequence: CASRGLGDAGEKLFF. The CDR3 region has the DNA TGTGCCAGCAGGGGGCTAGGGGACGCGGGGGAAAAACTGTTTTTT.

This clonotype was seen repeatedly, ten times or more. The chain has TRBV7-6 and TRBJ2-2, with 13 positions matching TRBD2. CDR3 size: 18 residues. Trimming cost V 2 bases and J 4 bases; bases outside gene matches: 7. The germline V gene has CDR1 SGHVS and CDR2 FNYEAQ. CDR3 protein: CASSLRTSGGGFTGELFF. CDR3 nucleotide sequence: TGTGCCAGCAGCTTACGGACTAGCGGGGGAGGATTCACCGGGGAGCTGTTTTTT.

This clonotype was picked up many times. V usage is TRBV3-1 and J usage is TRBJ1-5; no definite D call. Between the trimmed V and J ends, which lost 0 bases and 11 bases, there was a span of 14 bases. The CDR3 is 14 amino acids. From germline, CDR1 is LGHDT and CDR2 YNNKEL (reference sequence). Here the CDR3 DNA reads TGTGCCAGCAGCCAAGATTCCGGTAACCCAGCCCAGCATTTT. It specifies CASSQDSGNPAQHF.

There are many counts of this clonotype. This chain links TRBV14 with TRBJ1-2; TRBD1 might be the D (6 bases). Trimming left V 2 bases short and J 3 bases short, with 7 bases between. This CDR3 is built from 13 residues. Germline values: CDR1 SGHDN, CDR2 FVKESK. The CDR3 nucleotides are TGTGCCAGCAGCCAATGGACAGACTATGGCTACACCTTC. Residues: CASSQWTDYGYTF.

This clonotype was picked up many times. The chain employs TRBV20-1 and TRBJ2-2, with 16 nucleotides matching TRBD2. This CDR3 has 17 amino acids. Looked up from germline, CDR1 is DFQATT and CDR2 is SNEGSKA (reference sequence). V shed 1 base and J 5 bases; nucleotides not matched to a gene: 4. The CDR3 DNA reads as TGCAGTGCTAGAGCTGGGACTAGCGGGAGGGCTACCGGGGAGCTGTTTTTT. It codes for CSARAGTSGRATGELFF.

In DNA form, the CDR3 reads TGTGCCAGCAGTCGACCCTCCAGGGGAACCTCCTCTGGAAACACCATATATTTT. It translates to CASSRPSRGTSSGNTIYF. The chain combines TRBV6-5 with TRBJ1-3; possible D gene TRBD1, 6 bases. CDR1 is MNHEY, CDR2 SVGAGI, per germline. Trimming removed 5 bases from V and 0 bases from J, with 20 bases in between. This CDR3 is built from 18 residues.

Only a few counts were recorded for this clonotype. The rearrangement joins TRBV7-2 to TRBJ2-1, with TRBD1 as a possible D gene (5 bases). Trimming pared 5 bases from V and 3 bases from J, leaving 11 bases between. Germline-derived CDR1 and CDR2 are SGHTA and FQGNSA. This CDR3 is 14 amino acids long. CDR3 in amino acids: CASSEDTYYNEQFF. For the CDR3, the DNA is TGTGCCAGCAGCGAGGACACCTACTACAATGAGCAGTTCTTC. Full variable domain (outside the CDR3, taken from reference TRBV7-2 and TRBJ2-1): GAGVSQSPSNKVTEKGKDVELRCDPISGHTALYWYRQSLGQGLEFLIYFQGNSAPDKSGLPSDRFSAERTGGSVSTLTIQRTQQEDSAVYLCASSEDTYYNEQFFGPGTRLTVL.

In its sample, this clonotype was seen a few times. This rearrangement joins TRBV3-1 to TRBJ2-5, with 9 bases aligning to TRBD1. Germline V gives CDR1 LGHDT, CDR2 YNNKEL (reference sequence). CDR3 length equals 18 residues. V was clipped by 3 bases and J by 5 bases; unmatched bases: 16. The CDR3 DNA follows: TGTGCCAGCAGCCATTCCCCCTACAGGGGGCGCGAGGGGGAGACCCAGTACTTC. This encodes CASSHSPYRGREGETQYF.

This clonotype has only a few counts. The genes are TRBV5-1 and TRBJ1-2; the D is unclear. Looked up from germline, CDR1 is SGHRS and CDR2 is YFSETQ. V shed 1 base and J shed 1 base, with 8 bases lying between them. The CDR3 consists of 14 residues. The CDR3 bases are TGCGCCAGCAGCTTGTTCGGGAGTAACTATGGCTACACCTTC. Translation gives CASSLFGSNYGYTF.

The table lists this clonotype with a few counts. The chain couples TRBV9 to TRBJ1-5, with a tentative D call TRBD1 (5 bases). Germline V gene lookup returns CDR1 SGDLS and CDR2 YYNGEE. Deletions cut 0 bases from V and 6 bases from J, with 10 bases between. The length of the CDR3 is 14 residues. CDR3 nucleotides: TGTGCCAGCAGCGTAGATGGGGGGGGTCAGCCCCAGCATTTT. Translating it yields CASSVDGGGQPQHF. Full variable domain (rest looked up from reference TRBV9 and TRBJ1-5): DSGVTQTPKHLITATGQRVTLRCSPRSGDLSVYWYQQSLDQGLQFLIQYYNGEERAKGNILERFSAQQFPDLHSELNLSSLELGDSALYFCASSVDGGGQPQHFGDGTRLSIL.

The table lists this clonotype with a few counts. The chain combines TRBV9 with TRBJ1-5, with D perhaps TRBD1 (6 bases). The germline gives CDR1 SGDLS, CDR2 YYNGEE. Between the trimmed V and J ends, which lost 0 bases and 1 base, there was a span of 11 bases. The CDR3 spans 16 residues. The CDR3 protein is CASSVGTGTSNQPQHF. The CDR3 DNA sequence: TGTGCCAGCAGCGTAGGAACGGGGACAAGCAATCAGCCCCAGCATTTT.